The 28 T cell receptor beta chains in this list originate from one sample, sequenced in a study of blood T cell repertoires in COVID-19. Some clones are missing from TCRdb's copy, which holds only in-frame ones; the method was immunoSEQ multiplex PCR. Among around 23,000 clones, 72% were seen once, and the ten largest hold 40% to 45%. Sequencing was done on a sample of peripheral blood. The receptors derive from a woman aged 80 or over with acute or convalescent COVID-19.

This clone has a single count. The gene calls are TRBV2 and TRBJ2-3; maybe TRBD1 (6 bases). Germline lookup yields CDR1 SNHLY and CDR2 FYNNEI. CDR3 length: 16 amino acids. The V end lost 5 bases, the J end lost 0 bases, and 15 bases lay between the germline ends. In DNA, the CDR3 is TGTGCCAGCAGTCGCCGAGGGGGTGGAAGCACAGATACGCAGTATTTT. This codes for CASSRRGGGSTDTQYF.

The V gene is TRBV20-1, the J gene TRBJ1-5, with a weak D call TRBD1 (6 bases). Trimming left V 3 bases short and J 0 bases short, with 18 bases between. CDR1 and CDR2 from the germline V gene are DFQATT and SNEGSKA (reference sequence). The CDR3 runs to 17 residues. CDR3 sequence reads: CSASPLGQPYSNQPQHF. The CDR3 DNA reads TGCAGTGCTAGTCCCCTCGGACAGCCTTATAGCAATCAGCCCCAGCATTTT.

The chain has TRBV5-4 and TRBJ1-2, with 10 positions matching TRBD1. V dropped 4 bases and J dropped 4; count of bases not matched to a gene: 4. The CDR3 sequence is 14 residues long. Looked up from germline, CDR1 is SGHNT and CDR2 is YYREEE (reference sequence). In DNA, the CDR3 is TGTGCCAGCAGCGACTGGGACAGGGGCTATGGCTACACCTTC. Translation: CASSDWDRGYGYTF.

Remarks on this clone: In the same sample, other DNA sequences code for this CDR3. DNA for the CDR3: TGTGCCAGCAGCCGGGGACAGGGAAATTCACCCCTCCACTTT. This encodes CASSRGQGNSPLHF. The gene calls are TRBV3-1 (or the pseudogene TRBV3-2) and TRBJ1-6, with 9 positions matching TRBD1. The CDR3 loop spans 14 amino acids. Germline assignment: CDR1 LGHDT and CDR2 YNNKEL (reference sequence). Germline trimming cut 4 bases from V and 7 bases from J; bases unmatched to any gene: 2.

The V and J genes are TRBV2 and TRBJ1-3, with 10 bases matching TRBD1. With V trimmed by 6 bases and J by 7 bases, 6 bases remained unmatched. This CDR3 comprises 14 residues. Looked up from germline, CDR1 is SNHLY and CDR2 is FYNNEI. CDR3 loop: CASRLGQGGNTIYF. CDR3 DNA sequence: TGTGCCAGCAGGCTCGGACAGGGGGGTAACACCATATATTTT.

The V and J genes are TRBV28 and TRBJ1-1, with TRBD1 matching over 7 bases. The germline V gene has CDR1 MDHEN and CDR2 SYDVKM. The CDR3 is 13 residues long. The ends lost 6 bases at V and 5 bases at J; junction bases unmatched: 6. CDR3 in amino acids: CASREQGRTEAFF. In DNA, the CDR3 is TGTGCCAGCAGAGAACAGGGGAGGACTGAAGCTTTCTTT.

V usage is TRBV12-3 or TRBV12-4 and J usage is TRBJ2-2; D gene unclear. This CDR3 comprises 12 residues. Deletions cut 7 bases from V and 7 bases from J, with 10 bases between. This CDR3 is CASIAFSGELFF. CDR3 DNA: TGTGCCAGCATCGCATTTAGCGGGGAGCTGTTTTTT.

For the CDR3, the DNA is TGTGCCTGGAGTGTAGGGAGGGGGAGCGAGCAGTACTTC. It is translated as CAWSVGRGSEQYF. The chain recombines TRBV30 with TRBJ2-7; tentative D call: TRBD2 (7 bases). CDR1 GTSNPN and CDR2 SVGIG come from the germline V gene (reference sequence). Trimming removed 0 bases at V and 6 bases at J, with 12 bases between. CDR3 size: 13 residues.

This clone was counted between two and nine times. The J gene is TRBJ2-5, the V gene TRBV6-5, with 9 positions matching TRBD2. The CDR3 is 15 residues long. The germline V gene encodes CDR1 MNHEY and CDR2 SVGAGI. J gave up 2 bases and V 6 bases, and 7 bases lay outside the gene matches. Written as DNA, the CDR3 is TGTGCCAGCAGCCGCCTAGCGGGGATACAAGAGACCCAGTACTTC. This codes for CASSRLAGIQETQYF.

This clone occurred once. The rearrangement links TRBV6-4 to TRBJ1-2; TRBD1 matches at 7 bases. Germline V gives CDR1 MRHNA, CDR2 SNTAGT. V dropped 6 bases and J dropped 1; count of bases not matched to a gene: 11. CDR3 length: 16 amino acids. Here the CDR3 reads CASRGRQGNFNYGYTF. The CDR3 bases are TGTGCCAGCAGAGGTAGACAGGGAAACTTTAACTATGGCTACACCTTC.

CDR3 DNA: TGTGCCAGTAGCTGGGAGGCAGATACGCAGTATTTT. It codes for CASSWEADTQYF. The rearrangement joins TRBV19 to TRBJ2-3; maybe TRBD2 (6 bases). CDR3 length: 12 residues. The ends were cut back, 6 bases at V and 4 bases at J, with 8 bases in the middle. Germline CDR1 LNHDA, CDR2 SQIVND (reference sequence).

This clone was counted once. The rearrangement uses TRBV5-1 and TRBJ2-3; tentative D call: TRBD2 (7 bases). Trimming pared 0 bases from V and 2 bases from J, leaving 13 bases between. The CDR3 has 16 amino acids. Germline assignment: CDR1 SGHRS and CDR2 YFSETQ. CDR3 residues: CASSLGNAGATDTQYF. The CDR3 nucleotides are TGCGCCAGCAGCTTGGGGAATGCGGGGGCCACAGATACGCAGTATTTT. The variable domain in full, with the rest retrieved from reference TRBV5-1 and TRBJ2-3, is KAGVTQTPRYLIKTRGQQVTLSCSPISGHRSVSWYQQTPGQGLQFLFEYFSETQRNKGNFPGRFSGRQFSNSRSEMNVSTLELGDSALYLCASSLGNAGATDTQYFGPGTRLTVL.

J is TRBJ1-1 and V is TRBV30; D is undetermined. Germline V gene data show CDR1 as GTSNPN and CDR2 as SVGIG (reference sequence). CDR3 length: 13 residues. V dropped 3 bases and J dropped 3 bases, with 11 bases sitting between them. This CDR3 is CAWRPISDTEAFF. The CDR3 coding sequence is TGTGCCTGGAGGCCTATTAGTGACACTGAAGCTTTCTTT. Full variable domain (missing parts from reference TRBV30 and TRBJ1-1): SQTIHQWPATLVQPVGSPLSLECTVEGTSNPNLYWYRQAAGRGLQLLFYSVGIGQISSEVPQNLSASRPQDRQFILSSKKLLLSDSGFYLCAWRPISDTEAFFGQGTRLTVV.

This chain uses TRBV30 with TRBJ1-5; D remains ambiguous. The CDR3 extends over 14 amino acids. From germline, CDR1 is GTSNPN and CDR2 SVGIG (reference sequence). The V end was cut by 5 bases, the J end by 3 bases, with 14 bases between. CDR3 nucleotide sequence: TGTGCCTGGGGCAACTCATTCTCCAATCAGCCCCAGCATTTT. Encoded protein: CAWGNSFSNQPQHF. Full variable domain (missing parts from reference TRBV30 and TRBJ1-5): SQTIHQWPATLVQPVGSPLSLECTVEGTSNPNLYWYRQAAGRGLQLLFYSVGIGQISSEVPQNLSASRPQDRQFILSSKKLLLSDSGFYLCAWGNSFSNQPQHFGDGTRLSIL.

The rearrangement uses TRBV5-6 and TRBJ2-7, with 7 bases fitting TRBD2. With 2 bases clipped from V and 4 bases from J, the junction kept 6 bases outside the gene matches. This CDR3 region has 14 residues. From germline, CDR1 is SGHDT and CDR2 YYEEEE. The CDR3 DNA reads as TGTGCCAGCAGCTTCGGAGCGGGAATGTACGAGCAGTACTTC. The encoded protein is CASSFGAGMYEQYF.

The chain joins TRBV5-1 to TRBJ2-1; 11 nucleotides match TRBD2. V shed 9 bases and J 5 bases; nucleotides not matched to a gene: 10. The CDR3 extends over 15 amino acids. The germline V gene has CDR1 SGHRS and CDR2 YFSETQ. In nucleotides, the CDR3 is TGCGCCACCGCCACCGGGACTAGCGGTAACAATGAGCAGTTCTTC. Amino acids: CATATGTSGNNEQFF. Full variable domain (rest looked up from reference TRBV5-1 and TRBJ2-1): KAGVTQTPRYLIKTRGQQVTLSCSPISGHRSVSWYQQTPGQGLQFLFEYFSETQRNKGNFPGRFSGRQFSNSRSEMNVSTLELGDSALYLCATATGTSGNNEQFFGPGTRLTVL.

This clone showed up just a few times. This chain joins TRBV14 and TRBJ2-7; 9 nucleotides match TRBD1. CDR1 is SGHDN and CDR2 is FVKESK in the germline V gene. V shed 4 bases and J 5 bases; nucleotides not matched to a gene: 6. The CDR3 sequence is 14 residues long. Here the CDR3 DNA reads TGTGCCAGCAGCCTGGGACAGGGTTTCCACGAGCAGTACTTC. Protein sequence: CASSLGQGFHEQYF.

CDR3: CASSSGQEGGATNEKLFF. Here the CDR3 DNA reads TGTGCCAGCAGCTCGGGACAGGAGGGGGGAGCAACTAATGAAAAACTGTTTTTT. The chain links TRBV7-2 to TRBJ1-4; TRBD1 agrees at 8 bases. Germline V gene data show CDR1 as SGHTA and CDR2 as FQGNSA. The CDR3 contains 18 residues. V was clipped by 4 bases and J by 0 bases; unmatched bases: 10.

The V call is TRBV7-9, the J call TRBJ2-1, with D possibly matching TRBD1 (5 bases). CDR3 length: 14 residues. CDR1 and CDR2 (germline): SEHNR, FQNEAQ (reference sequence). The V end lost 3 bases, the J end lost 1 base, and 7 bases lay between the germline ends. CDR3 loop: CASSFDRSYNEQFF. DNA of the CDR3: TGTGCCAGCAGCTTCGACAGATCCTACAATGAGCAGTTCTTC.

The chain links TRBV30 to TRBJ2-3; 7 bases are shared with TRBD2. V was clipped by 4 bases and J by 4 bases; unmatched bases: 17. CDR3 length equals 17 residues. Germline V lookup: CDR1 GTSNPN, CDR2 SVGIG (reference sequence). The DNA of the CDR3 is TGTGCCTGGATCGGCGGGAGTAATAAACGGAGGGCAGATACGCAGTATTTT. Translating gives CAWIGGSNKRRADTQYF.

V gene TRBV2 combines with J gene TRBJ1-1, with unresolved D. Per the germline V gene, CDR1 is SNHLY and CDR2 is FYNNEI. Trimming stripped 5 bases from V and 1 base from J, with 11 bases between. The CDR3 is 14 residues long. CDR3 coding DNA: TGTGCCAGCAGTTTTGAGGGATCGAACACTGAAGCTTTCTTT. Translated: CASSFEGSNTEAFF. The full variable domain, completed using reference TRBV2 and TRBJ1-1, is EPEVTQTPSHQVTQMGQEVILRCVPISNHLYFYWYRQILGQKVEFLVSFYNNEISEKSEIFDDQFSVERPDGSNFTLKIRSTKLEDSAMYFCASSFEGSNTEAFFGQGTRLTVV.

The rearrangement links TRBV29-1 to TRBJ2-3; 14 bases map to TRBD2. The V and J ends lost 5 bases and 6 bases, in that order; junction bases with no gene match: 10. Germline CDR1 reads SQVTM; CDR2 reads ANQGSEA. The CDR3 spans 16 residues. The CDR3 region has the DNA TGCAGCGTTTCCGGACTAGCGGGGGGTGCTTTGGATACGCAGTATTTT. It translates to CSVSGLAGGALDTQYF.

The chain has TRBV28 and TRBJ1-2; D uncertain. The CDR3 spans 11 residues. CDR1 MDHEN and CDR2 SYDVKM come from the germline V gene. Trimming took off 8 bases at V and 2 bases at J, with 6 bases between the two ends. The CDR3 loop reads CASLRNYGYTF. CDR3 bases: TGTGCCAGCCTGAGGAACTATGGCTACACCTTC.

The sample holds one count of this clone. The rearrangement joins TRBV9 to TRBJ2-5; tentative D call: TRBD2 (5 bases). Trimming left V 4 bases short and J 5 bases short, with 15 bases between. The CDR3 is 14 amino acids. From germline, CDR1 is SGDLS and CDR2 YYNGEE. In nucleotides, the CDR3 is TGTGCCAGCAGCCCCGTAGGATTAGCGGAGACCCAGTACTTC. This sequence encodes CASSPVGLAETQYF. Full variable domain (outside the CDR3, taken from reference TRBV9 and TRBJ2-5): DSGVTQTPKHLITATGQRVTLRCSPRSGDLSVYWYQQSLDQGLQFLIQYYNGEERAKGNILERFSAQQFPDLHSELNLSSLELGDSALYFCASSPVGLAETQYFGPGTRLLVL.

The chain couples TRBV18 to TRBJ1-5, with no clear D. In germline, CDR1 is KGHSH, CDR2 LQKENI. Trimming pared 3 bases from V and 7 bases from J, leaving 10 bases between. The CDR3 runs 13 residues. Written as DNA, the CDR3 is TGTGCCAGCTCACCTCAGGAGGGCCAGCCCCAGCATTTT. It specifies CASSPQEGQPQHF.

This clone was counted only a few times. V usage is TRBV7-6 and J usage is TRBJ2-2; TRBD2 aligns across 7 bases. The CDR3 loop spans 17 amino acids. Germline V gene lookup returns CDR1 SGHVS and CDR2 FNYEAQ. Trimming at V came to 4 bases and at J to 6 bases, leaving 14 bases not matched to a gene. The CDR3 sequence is CASSSFGSGRGSGELFF. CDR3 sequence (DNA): TGTGCCAGCAGCTCGTTCGGCAGTGGGCGGGGGTCCGGGGAGCTGTTTTTT.

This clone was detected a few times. CDR3 nucleotides: TGTGCCAGCAGTTCAGCGGGATTCATACCCCGTACGCAGTATTTT. This sequence encodes CASSSAGFIPRTQYF. The chain employs TRBV28 and TRBJ2-3; 7 nucleotides align to TRBD2. The CDR3 extends over 15 amino acids. Unmatched junction bases numbered 12, after V lost 4 bases and J lost 8 bases. Looked up from germline, CDR1 is MDHEN and CDR2 is SYDVKM. Based on the CDR3 plus reference TRBV28 and TRBJ2-3, the full variable domain is DVKVTQSSRYLVKRTGEKVFLECVQDMDHENMFWYRQDPGLGLRLIYFSYDVKMKEKGDIPEGYSVSREKKERFSLILESASTNQTSMYLCASSSAGFIPRTQYFGPGTRLTVL.

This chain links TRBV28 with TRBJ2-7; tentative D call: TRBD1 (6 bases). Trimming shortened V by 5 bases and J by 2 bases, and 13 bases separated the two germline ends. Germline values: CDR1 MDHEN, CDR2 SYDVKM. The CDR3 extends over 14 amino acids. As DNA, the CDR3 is TGTGCCAGCAGTCCAGGGACATCCACCTACGAGCAGTACTTC. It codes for CASSPGTSTYEQYF.